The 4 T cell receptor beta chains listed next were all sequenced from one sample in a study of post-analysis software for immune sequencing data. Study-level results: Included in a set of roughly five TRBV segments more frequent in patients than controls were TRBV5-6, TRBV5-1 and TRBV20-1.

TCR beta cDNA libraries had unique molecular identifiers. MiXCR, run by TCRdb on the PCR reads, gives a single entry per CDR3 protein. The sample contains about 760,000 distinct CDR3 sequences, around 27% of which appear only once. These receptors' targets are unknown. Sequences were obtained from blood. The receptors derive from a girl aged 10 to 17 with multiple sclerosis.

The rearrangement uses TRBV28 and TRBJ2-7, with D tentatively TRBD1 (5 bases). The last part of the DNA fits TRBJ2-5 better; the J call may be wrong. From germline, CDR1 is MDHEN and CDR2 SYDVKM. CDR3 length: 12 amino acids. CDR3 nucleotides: TGTGCCAGCAACTGGGCAGGGGAGACCCAGTACTTC. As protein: CASNWAGETQYF.

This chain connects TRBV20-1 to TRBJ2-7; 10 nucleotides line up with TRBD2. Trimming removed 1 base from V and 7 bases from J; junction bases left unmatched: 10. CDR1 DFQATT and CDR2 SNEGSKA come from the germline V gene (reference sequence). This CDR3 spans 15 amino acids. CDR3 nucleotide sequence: TGCAGTGCTAGAGTCAGCGGGAGGGCTCCTTGGGAGCAGTACTTC. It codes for CSARVSGRAPWEQYF.

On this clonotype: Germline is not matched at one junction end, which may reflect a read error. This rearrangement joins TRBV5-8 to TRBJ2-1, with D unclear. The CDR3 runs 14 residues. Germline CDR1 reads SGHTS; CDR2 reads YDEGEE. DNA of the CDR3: TGTGCCAGCAGCTTGCGGGCCCGGGCCAATGAGCGGTTCTTC. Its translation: CASSLRARANERFF.

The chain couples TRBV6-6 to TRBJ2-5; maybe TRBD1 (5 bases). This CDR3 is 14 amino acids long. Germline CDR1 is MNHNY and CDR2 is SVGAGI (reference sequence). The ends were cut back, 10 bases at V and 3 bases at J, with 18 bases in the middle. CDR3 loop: CATNLDRREETQYF. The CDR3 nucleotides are TGTGCCACCAACCTCGACAGAAGGGAAGAGACCCAGTACTTC.